This T cell receptor beta chain was obtained from a study of blood T cells in healthy people across ages. Study results and limitations: Significant beta diversity loss was already apparent by age about 42, declining roughly linearly. Any conclusive comparison of naive versus antigen-experienced cells was prevented by using unsorted PBMCs.

Primed by a sample-barcoded 5' primer and a J-beta primer mix, a second PCR proceeded for about 7 to 12 cycles. TCRdb called the 5' RACE reads again in MiXCR, with one record for every CDR3 protein. There are around 1,000,000 distinct CDR3 sequences in the sample; roughly 24% occur only once, and about 0.8% lies in the top ten. This clonotype has only a few counts. The antigen is undetermined. The length of the CDR3 is 14 residues. Trimming removed 4 bases at V and 6 bases at J, with 16 bases between. Germline CDR1 reads SGHRS; CDR2 reads YFSETQ. This sample was shared with a second study, whose subject was T cells of mothers and their children.

Sequenced input: blood. This rearrangement joins TRBV5-1 to TRBJ1-1; D gene uncertain. The TCR originated in a girl aged 2-9 years in good health. CDR3 DNA sequence: TGCGCCAGCAGCGTCTATTGGGAGGCCTCTGAAGCTTTCTTT. Protein product: CASSVYWEASEAFF.